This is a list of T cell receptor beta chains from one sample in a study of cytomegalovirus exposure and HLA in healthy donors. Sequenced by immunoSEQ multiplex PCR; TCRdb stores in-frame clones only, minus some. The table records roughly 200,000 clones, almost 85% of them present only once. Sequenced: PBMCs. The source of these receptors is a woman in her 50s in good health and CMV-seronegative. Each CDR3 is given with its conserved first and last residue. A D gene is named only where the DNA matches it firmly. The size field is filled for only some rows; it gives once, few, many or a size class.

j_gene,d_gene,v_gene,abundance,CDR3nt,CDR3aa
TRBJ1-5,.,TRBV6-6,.,TGTGCCAGCGGGGGGGGTCAGCCCCAGCATTTT,CASGGGQPQHF
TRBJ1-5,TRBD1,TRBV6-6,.,TGTGCCAGCACGGACAGGGGTTATCAGCCCCAGCATTTT,CASTDRGYQPQHF
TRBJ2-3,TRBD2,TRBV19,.,TGTGCTAGCGGGAGACGTACAGATACGCAGTATTTT,CASGRRTDTQYF
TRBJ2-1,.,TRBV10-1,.,TGCGCCAGCAGTGTCTATCATGAGCAGTTCTTC,CASSVYHEQFF
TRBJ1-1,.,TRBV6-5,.,TGTGCCAGCAGTTACTCGTGGGGCCTGGATGGTCCTGAAGCTTTCTTT,CASSYSWGLDGPEAFF
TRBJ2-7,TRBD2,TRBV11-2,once,TGTGCCAGCAGCCCCGCCATCGGACTAGCGTCACCCTACGAGCAGTACTTC,CASSPAIGLASPYEQYF
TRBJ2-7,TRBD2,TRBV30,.,TGTGCCTGGAGTGCGCGGACTAGGGGCGAGCAGTACTTC,CAWSARTRGEQYF
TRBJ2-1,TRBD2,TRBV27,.,TGTGCCAGCAGTTTAACTAGCGGCAACTACAATGAGCAGTTCTTC,CASSLTSGNYNEQFF
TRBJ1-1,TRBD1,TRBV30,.,TGTGCCTGGTTGGGACAGGGGGCTCCGAACACTGAAGCTTTCTTT,CAWLGQGAPNTEAFF
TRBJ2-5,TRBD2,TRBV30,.,TGTGCCTGGGCGCCGGGACTAGCGGGAGAGACCCAGTACTTC,CAWAPGLAGETQYF
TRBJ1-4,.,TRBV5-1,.,TGCGCCAGCAGATTACAGATCAGTAATGAAAAACTGTTTTTT,CASRLQISNEKLFF
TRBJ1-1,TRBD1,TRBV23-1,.,TGCGCCAGCAGATATCCGGGACAGACGAACACTGAAGCTTTCTTT,CASRYPGQTNTEAFF
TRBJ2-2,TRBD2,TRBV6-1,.,TGTGCCAGCACGGCGGGAGCGGCGAACACCGGGGAGCTGTTTTTT,CASTAGAANTGELFF
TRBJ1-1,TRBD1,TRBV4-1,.,TGCGCCAGCAGCCAATCTTCGACAGGGGTGAACACTGAAGCTTTCTTT,CASSQSSTGVNTEAFF
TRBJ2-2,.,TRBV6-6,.,TGTGCCAGCTCAAACGGGGAGCTGTTTTTT,CASSNGELFF
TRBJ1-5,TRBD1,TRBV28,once,TGTGCCAGCAGTCCAACTGACAGGGACGGTAGCAATCAGCCCCAGCATTTT,CASSPTDRDGSNQPQHF
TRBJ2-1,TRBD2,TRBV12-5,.,TGTGCTAGTGGTATCAGTATTCTAGCGGGGTCTGGAAATGAGCAGTTCTTC,CASGISILAGSGNEQFF
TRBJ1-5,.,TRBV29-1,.,TGCAGCGTCCACGCGACGGGGGGGAGCAATCAGCCCCAGCATTTT,CSVHATGGSNQPQHF
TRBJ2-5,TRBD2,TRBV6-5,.,TGTGCCAGCAGTTATAGTCGGGAGGGCCTCCAAGAGACCCAGTACTTC,CASSYSREGLQETQYF
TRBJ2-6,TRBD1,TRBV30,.,TGTGCCTGGAGCGAAAGACAGGGGGCCCTACTCATAGGGGCCAACGTCCTGACTTTC,CAWSERQGALLIGANVLTF
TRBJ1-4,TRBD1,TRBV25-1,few,TGTGCCAGCAGTGGGACAGGGGGCCGTGAAAAACTGTTTTTT,CASSGTGGREKLFF
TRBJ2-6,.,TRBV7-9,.,TGTGCCAGCAGCTTAAAAGCGGCTGGGGCCAACGTCCTGACTTTC,CASSLKAAGANVLTF
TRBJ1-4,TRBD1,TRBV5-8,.,TGTGCCAGCAGCCGCCGGGGGACAGGCTCTGAAAAACTGTTTTTT,CASSRRGTGSEKLFF
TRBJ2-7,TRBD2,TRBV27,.,TGTGCCAGCAGTTTAGGACTAGCGGCCCCCTACGAGCAGTACTTC,CASSLGLAAPYEQYF
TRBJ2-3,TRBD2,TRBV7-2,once,TGTGCCAGCAGCGGGCCTGGACTAGCGGGAGATACGCAGTATTTT,CASSGPGLAGDTQYF
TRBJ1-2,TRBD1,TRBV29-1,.,TGCAGCGTGGATCAGGGGGTCCATGGCTACACCTTC,CSVDQGVHGYTF
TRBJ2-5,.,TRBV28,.,TGTGCCAGCAGTCCCCACACAGAACGAGTTTACTTC,CASSPHTERVYF
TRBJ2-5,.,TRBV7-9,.,TGTGCCAGCAGCTTACTGGCGGGTGTTCAAGAGACCCAGTACTTC,CASSLLAGVQETQYF
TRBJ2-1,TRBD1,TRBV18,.,TGTGCCAGCCTCTCGACTCAGGGGGTTGGTAATGAGCAGTTCTTC,CASLSTQGVGNEQFF
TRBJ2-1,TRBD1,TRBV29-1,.,TGCAGCGTTAGGGACAGGGAATTTTACAATGAGCAGTTCTTC,CSVRDREFYNEQFF
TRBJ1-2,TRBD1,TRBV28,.,TGTGCCAGCAGTGGGGACAGGAATGGCTACACCTTC,CASSGDRNGYTF
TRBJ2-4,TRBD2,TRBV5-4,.,TGTGCCAGCAGCTTGGTTCCTAGCGGGAGTGAGAACATTCAGTACTTC,CASSLVPSGSENIQYF
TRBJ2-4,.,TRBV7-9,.,TGTGCCAGCAGTCACGCTGGGCGCGCCAAAAACATTCAGTACTTC,CASSHAGRAKNIQYF
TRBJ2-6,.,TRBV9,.,TGTGCCAGCAGCGCCCCGGGGGAACCCGGGGCCAACGTCCTGACTTTC,CASSAPGEPGANVLTF
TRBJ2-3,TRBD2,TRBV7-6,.,TGTGCCGTTCAAGGGAGGGCAGATACGCAGTATTTT,CAVQGRADTQYF
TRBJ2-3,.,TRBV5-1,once,TGCGCCAGCAGCTTGCTAGAAGATACGCAGTATTTT,CASSLLEDTQYF
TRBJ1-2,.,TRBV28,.,TGTGCCAGCAGTTATACCGGTGGCTACACCTTC,CASSYTGGYTF
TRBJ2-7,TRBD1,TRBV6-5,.,TGTGCCAGCAGTTACTTCGACAGGGCCGAGCAGTACTTC,CASSYFDRAEQYF
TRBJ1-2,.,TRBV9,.,TGTGCCAGCAGCGCCCCCCATCTGGGGAGCTATGGCTACACCTTC,CASSAPHLGSYGYTF
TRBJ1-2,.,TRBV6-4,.,TGTGCCAGGGACTCTCGGGAGGCAGGAGGTGGCTACACCTTC,CARDSREAGGGYTF
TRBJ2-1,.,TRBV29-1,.,TGCAGCGTTGTTACGGGAGAATACAATGAGCAGTTCTTC,CSVVTGEYNEQFF
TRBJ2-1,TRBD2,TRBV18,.,TGTGCCAGCTCACCCAGGACTAGCGGGAGGGCCGTTTACAATGAGCAGTTCTTC,CASSPRTSGRAVYNEQFF
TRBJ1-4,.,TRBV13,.,TGTGCCAGCAGCCACTGGACAGCTAATGAAAAACTGTTTTTT,CASSHWTANEKLFF
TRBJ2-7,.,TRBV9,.,TGTGCCAGCAGCGTAGAGGTGGGGGGACCTTACGAGCAGTACTTC,CASSVEVGGPYEQYF
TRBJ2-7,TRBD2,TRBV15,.,TGTGCCACCAGCAGAGCGAGGACTAGCGGCGACGAGCAGTACTTC,CATSRARTSGDEQYF